The 2 T cell receptor beta chains listed next were all sequenced from one sample in a study of cytomegalovirus exposure and HLA in healthy donors. PCR primers comprised 60 Vbeta and 13 Jbeta primers. TCRdb keeps only in-frame clones here, not all; method: immunoSEQ multiplex PCR. The repertoire includes about 180,000 clones, roughly 82% of them detected once, and more than 0.95% sits in the top ten. Sequenced material: PBMCs. Receptors originate from a girl aged 2 to 10 in good health and CMV-seropositive.

The V call is TRBV9, the J call TRBJ1-5, with D unresolved. The CDR3 sequence is 14 residues long. Germline assignment: CDR1 SGDLS and CDR2 YYNGEE. Trimming stripped 0 bases from V and 4 bases from J, with 8 bases between. CDR3 in amino acids: CASSVDGSNQPQHF. CDR3 DNA sequence: TGTGCCAGCAGCGTAGATGGGAGTAATCAGCCCCAGCATTTT.

In nucleotides, the CDR3 is TGTGCCAGCAGCTTGGGGGCCTCCTACGAGCAGTACTTC. Its translation is CASSLGASYEQYF. The chain joins TRBV5-5 to TRBJ2-7, with D unclear. This CDR3 spans 13 amino acids. V was trimmed by 0 bases and J by 0 bases, leaving 4 bases between them. The germline gives CDR1 SGHKS, CDR2 YYEKEE (reference sequence).